This TCR beta chain was captured by sequencing in a study of response to subunit inactivated influenza vaccine. This clonotype was picked up a small number of times. Each CDR3 protein gets one entry after TCRdb re-called the RT-PCR reads with MiXCR. The sample lists 500,000 or so distinct CDR3 sequences, approximately 10% occurring once. This CDR3 contains 19 residues. Trimming at V came to 1 base and at J to 0 bases, leaving 7 bases not matched to a gene. The germline V gene encodes CDR1 KGHSH and CDR2 LQKENI. This TCR derives from a man between 45 and 60 years old who received an inactivated influenza vaccine. The starting material was PBMCs from blood, obtained 40 to 50 days after vaccination. The rearrangement joins TRBV18 to TRBJ2-3; 13 positions agree with TRBD2. In DNA form, the CDR3 reads TGTGCCAGCTCACCACGACTAGCGGGAGGATACCCAAGCACAGATACGCAGTATTTT. Translation: CASSPRLAGGYPSTDTQYF.